These 24 T cell receptor beta chains came from one sample sequenced in a study of cytomegalovirus exposure and HLA in healthy donors (dated by TCRdb to 2016 to 2017). Library creation used the immunoSEQ multiplex PCR assay. For the multiplex PCR, a mixture combining 60 forward primers for TCR Vbeta segments and 13 reverse primers for TCR Jbeta segments was used. Held by TCRdb, this immuneACCESS table contains in-frame sequences only and omits some clones. Under half of the omission traces to an unresolved V gene where checked; the cause of the rest is unknown. Here the sample has roughly 190,000 clones; around three quarters occur a single time. The ten top clones hold 2% to 2.5% of the sample. The sequencing input was PBMCs. The receptors derive from a woman in her thirties in good health and CMV-seropositive.

The genes are TRBV4-3 and TRBJ2-7; a weak D match, TRBD1 (5 bases). V lost 0 bases and J 2 bases, leaving 14 bases between the germline ends. Germline values: CDR1 LGHNA, CDR2 YSLEER. This CDR3 has 16 residues. This chain's CDR3 is CASSQDSAGSTYEQYF. CDR3 DNA sequence: TGCGCCAGCAGCCAAGATTCCGCAGGGTCCACCTACGAGCAGTACTTC.

This clone was detected only once. This rearrangement joins TRBV7-8 to TRBJ2-7, with 12 positions matching TRBD1. The trim removed 8 bases at V and 2 bases at J, leaving 1 base unmatched. Germline CDR1 is SGHVS and CDR2 is FQNEAQ. The CDR3 length is 13 residues. The CDR3 region is CASGTGGPYEQYF. The CDR3 coding sequence is TGTGCCAGCGGGACAGGGGGCCCCTACGAGCAGTACTTC.

The chain has TRBV9 and TRBJ2-3; 10 bases are a match to TRBD1. V gave up 6 bases and J gave up 2 bases; unmatched junction bases: 6. The CDR3 totals 15 residues. Germline CDR1 SGDLS, CDR2 YYNGEE. The CDR3 sequence: CASTLDRGYTDTQYF. The CDR3 DNA is TGTGCCAGCACCCTGGACAGGGGGTACACAGATACGCAGTATTTT.

The chain joins TRBV7-2 to TRBJ2-1; the D is unclear. The CDR3 runs to 14 residues. V lost 5 bases and J lost 8, with 16 bases in between. CDR1 and CDR2 from the germline V gene are SGHTA and FQGNSA. For the CDR3, the DNA is TGTGCCAGCAGCCACCTAGTGTTTGGGTATGAGCAGTTCTTC. Translated, it gives CASSHLVFGYEQFF.

The chain is built from TRBV9 and TRBJ2-3; D is unclear. Between the trimmed V and J ends, which lost 3 bases and 4 bases, there was a span of 12 bases. Germline V CDR1 and CDR2: SGDLS, YYNGEE. CDR3 length: 14 amino acids. CDR3 in amino acids: CASSASVGPDTQYF. CDR3 in DNA: TGTGCCAGCAGCGCCTCAGTGGGCCCAGATACGCAGTATTTT. Variable domain in full (rest from reference TRBV9 and TRBJ2-3): DSGVTQTPKHLITATGQRVTLRCSPRSGDLSVYWYQQSLDQGLQFLIQYYNGEERAKGNILERFSAQQFPDLHSELNLSSLELGDSALYFCASSASVGPDTQYFGPGTRLTVL.

The chain recombines TRBV7-2 with TRBJ2-2; D ambiguous. V lost 5 bases and J 2 bases, leaving 3 bases between the germline ends. Germline V gene data show CDR1 as SGHTA and CDR2 as FQGNSA. The CDR3 consists of 12 residues. CDR3 residues: CASSLNTGELFF. The CDR3 bases are TGTGCCAGCAGCCTTAACACCGGGGAGCTGTTTTTT.

The V and J genes are TRBV10-3 and TRBJ2-7, with TRBD1 identical over 7 bases. The V segment lost 7 bases and the J segment 3 bases; nucleotides outside the gene matches: 6. This CDR3 region has 13 residues. Per the germline V gene, CDR1 is ENHRY and CDR2 is SYGVKD. The DNA for the CDR3 is TGTGCCATCAACTCAGGGGGAAGCTACGAGCAGTACTTC. Its protein is CAINSGGSYEQYF.

The V gene is TRBV28, the J gene TRBJ2-7; TRBD1 is a possible D gene (5 bases). Trimming took 2 bases from V and 5 from J, leaving 16 bases between them. Germline V gene data show CDR1 as MDHEN and CDR2 as SYDVKM. The CDR3 loop spans 15 amino acids. The CDR3 loop is CASSLPQGIGNEQYF. The CDR3 nucleotides are TGTGCCAGCAGTTTACCCCAGGGTATAGGCAACGAGCAGTACTTC.

V usage is TRBV7-2 and J usage is TRBJ1-1; the match to TRBD1 covers 7 bases. The V gene end was trimmed by 1 base and the J gene end by 6 bases; junction bases not matched to a gene: 17. This CDR3 contains 18 residues. Germline CDR1 is SGHTA and CDR2 is FQGNSA. For the CDR3, the DNA is TGTGCCAGCAGCTTAGATATACAACAGGGGATTAAAGGCGCTGAAGCTTTCTTT. Its translation: CASSLDIQQGIKGAEAFF.

The genes are TRBV5-1 and TRBJ2-2, with D perhaps TRBD1 (6 bases). The V gene lost 5 bases and the J gene lost 4 bases, with 12 bases spanning the gap. There are 14 residues in the CDR3. Germline V gives CDR1 SGHRS, CDR2 YFSETQ. CDR3 bases: TGCGCCAGCAGGGGGGCCGGGACCACCGGGGAGCTGTTTTTT. Translated: CASRGAGTTGELFF.

In this sample, this clone turned up a few times. V usage is TRBV6-5 and J usage is TRBJ1-5; the match to TRBD1 covers 9 bases. V lost 4 bases to trimming and J lost 5 bases; unmatched junction nucleotides: 3. The CDR3 has 14 amino acids. Germline V gene lookup returns CDR1 MNHEY and CDR2 SVGAGI. The CDR3 DNA is TGTGCCAGCAGTTCCCGGGACAGGGATCAGCCCCAGCATTTT. It specifies CASSSRDRDQPQHF.

This chain links TRBV19 with TRBJ1-1, with D unresolved. The V end was cut by 0 bases, the J end by 4 bases, with 6 bases between. This CDR3 spans 13 amino acids. Germline V lookup: CDR1 LNHDA, CDR2 SQIVND (reference sequence). This CDR3 is CASSIDLATEAFF. In DNA, the CDR3 is TGTGCCAGTAGTATAGATCTGGCCACTGAAGCTTTCTTT.

The chain combines TRBV27 with TRBJ2-7, with 8 nucleotides matching TRBD1. Germline CDR1 reads MNHEY; CDR2 reads SMNVEV (reference sequence). The CDR3 is 14 amino acids. V lost 3 bases, J lost 4 bases, and 5 bases stayed unmatched. The CDR3 DNA follows: TGTGCCAGCAGTTTTTCAGGGGGCAGGTACGAGCAGTACTTC. Translation gives CASSFSGGRYEQYF.

The chain employs TRBV7-2 and TRBJ1-2; tentatively, D is TRBD1 (6 bases). The germline gives CDR1 SGHTA, CDR2 FQGNSA. This CDR3 comprises 14 residues. V dropped 1 base and J dropped 4 bases, with 10 bases sitting between them. CDR3 loop: CASSLVQGLYGYTF. The CDR3 DNA sequence: TGTGCCAGCAGCTTAGTTCAGGGGCTCTATGGCTACACCTTC.

The chain carries TRBV5-6 and TRBJ2-7, with D uncertain. V shed 4 bases and J shed 2 bases, with 13 bases lying between them. The germline CDR1 and CDR2 sequences are SGHDT and YYEEEE. This CDR3 spans 14 amino acids. CDR3 protein: CASSPYVLPYEQYF. CDR3 coding DNA: TGTGCCAGCAGCCCCTACGTCTTGCCCTACGAGCAGTACTTC.

This chain joins TRBV4-1 and TRBJ1-2; TRBD1 aligns across 8 bases. V shed 4 bases, J shed 0 bases, and the junction held 4 bases outside the gene matches. Per germline, CDR1 MGHRA and CDR2 YSYEKL. This CDR3 has 15 amino acids. The CDR3 loop is CASSPLQGANYGYTF. The DNA for the CDR3 is TGCGCCAGCAGCCCCCTACAGGGGGCTAACTATGGCTACACCTTC.

This chain links TRBV5-4 with TRBJ1-2, with 7 nucleotides matching TRBD1. The ends lost 5 bases at V and 8 bases at J; junction bases unmatched: 15. This CDR3 has 15 residues. From germline, CDR1 is SGHNT and CDR2 YYREEE (reference sequence). CDR3 amino acids: CASSYPRGNGYGYTF. CDR3 nucleotide sequence: TGTGCCAGCAGTTATCCCAGGGGGAATGGTTACGGCTACACCTTC. Full variable domain (missing parts from reference TRBV5-4 and TRBJ1-2): ETGVTQSPTHLIKTRGQQVTLRCSSQSGHNTVSWYQQALGQGPQFIFQYYREEENGRGNFPPRFSGLQFPNYSSELNVNALELDDSALYLCASSYPRGNGYGYTFGSGTRLTVV.

This clone occurred a few times. CDR3 in DNA: TGTGCCAGCATCTTTCGGACAGGGGGACCCTACGAGCAGTACTTC. Amino acids: CASIFRTGGPYEQYF. The chain carries TRBV28 and TRBJ2-7; 10 bases align to TRBD1. This CDR3 contains 15 residues. J gave up 2 bases and V 7 bases, and 8 bases lay outside the gene matches. Germline V lookup: CDR1 MDHEN, CDR2 SYDVKM. Supplemented by reference TRBV28 and TRBJ2-7, the full variable domain reads DVKVTQSSRYLVKRTGEKVFLECVQDMDHENMFWYRQDPGLGLRLIYFSYDVKMKEKGDIPEGYSVSREKKERFSLILESASTNQTSMYLCASIFRTGGPYEQYFGPGTRLTVT.

V usage is TRBV9 and J usage is TRBJ1-6, with D maybe TRBD1 (5 bases). Germline loops: CDR1 SGDLS, CDR2 YYNGEE. V lost 4 bases to trimming and J lost 9 bases, with 14 bases between them. The CDR3 covers 14 residues. The CDR3 nucleotides read TGTGCCAGCAGCCCCCGGCAGGGAGGTTCACCCCTCCACTTT. This sequence encodes CASSPRQGGSPLHF.

This clone was found once. The chain recombines TRBV28 with TRBJ1-1, with 9 bases that match TRBD1. This CDR3 spans 15 amino acids. CDR1 MDHEN and CDR2 SYDVKM come from the germline V gene. V was clipped by 5 bases and J by 1 base; unmatched bases: 5. CDR3 sequence (DNA): TGTGCCAGCAGTAGTTTGGGACAGGGGAACACTGAAGCTTTCTTT. Its protein product is CASSSLGQGNTEAFF.

The chain has TRBV13 and TRBJ2-7; 10 nucleotides agree with TRBD1. The germline V gene has CDR1 PRHDT and CDR2 FYEKMQ (reference sequence). V was pared by 2 bases and J by 5 bases, with 6 bases of the junction left unmatched. This CDR3 is built from 15 residues. The CDR3 here is CASSLSGQGSHEQYF. The CDR3 nucleotides are TGTGCCAGCAGCTTATCGGGACAGGGGTCCCACGAGCAGTACTTC.

V and J are TRBV5-1 and TRBJ1-1, with 11 bases identical to TRBD1. The V gene end was trimmed by 3 bases and the J gene end by 3 bases; junction bases not matched to a gene: 1. The CDR3 has 14 amino acids. CDR1 and CDR2 from the germline V gene are SGHRS and YFSETQ. This chain's CDR3 is CASSSDRGHTEAFF. In nucleotides, the CDR3 is TGCGCCAGCAGCTCGGACAGGGGGCACACTGAAGCTTTCTTT.

J is TRBJ1-1 and V is TRBV27, with D hard to call. The germline CDR1 and CDR2 sequences are MNHEY and SMNVEV (reference sequence). The CDR3 is 15 amino acids. V lost 5 bases to trimming and J lost 0 bases, with 13 bases between them. CDR3 sequence reads: CASSPNAGLNTEAFF. The CDR3 bases are TGTGCCAGCAGTCCAAACGCAGGTTTGAACACTGAAGCTTTCTTT.

The gene calls are TRBV12-5 and TRBJ1-1; 7 positions agree with TRBD1. Germline CDR1 reads LGHNT; CDR2 reads FRNRAP. CDR3 length equals 11 residues. V gave up 8 bases and J gave up 11 bases; unmatched junction bases: 8. The CDR3 is CASSYGTDAFF. CDR3 in DNA: TGTGCTAGTTCATATGGGACAGATGCTTTCTTT.